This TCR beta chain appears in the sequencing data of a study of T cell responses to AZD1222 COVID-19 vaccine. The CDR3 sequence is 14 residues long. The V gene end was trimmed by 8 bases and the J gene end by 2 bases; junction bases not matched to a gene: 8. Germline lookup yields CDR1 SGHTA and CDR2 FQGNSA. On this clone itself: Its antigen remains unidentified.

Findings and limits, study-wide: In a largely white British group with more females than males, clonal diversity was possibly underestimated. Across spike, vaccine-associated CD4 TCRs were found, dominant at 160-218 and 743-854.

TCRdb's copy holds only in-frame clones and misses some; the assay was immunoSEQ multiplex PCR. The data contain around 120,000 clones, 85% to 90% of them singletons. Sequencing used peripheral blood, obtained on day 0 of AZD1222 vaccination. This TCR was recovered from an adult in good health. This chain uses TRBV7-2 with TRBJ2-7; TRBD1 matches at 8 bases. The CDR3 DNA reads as TGTGCCAGCCAGACAGGGGCCAATCCCTACGAGCAGTACTTC. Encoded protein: CASQTGANPYEQYF.